This T cell receptor (beta chain) came from a study of shared clonotypes between healthy human individuals. Points from the study as a whole: Among donors, sharing of clonotypes was expected to be affected by sequencing depth.

The data were produced by immunoSEQ multiplex PCR, yet TCRdb's version contains in-frame clones alone and is incomplete. The data show around 640,000 clones, roughly 95% seen once. Germline loops: CDR1 MNHEY, CDR2 SMNVEV (reference sequence). The length of the CDR3 is 11 residues. Trimming removed 8 bases from V and 10 bases from J, with 12 bases in between. Concerning this clone itself: Its specificity is unknown.

CD45RO-negative, CCR7-positively selected cells formed the naive CD8 fraction, excluding terminally differentiated effector memory CD45RA+ cells. Adult donors, all healthy and HIV-negative, had no recent acute infections or vaccinations. Sequencing was performed on naive CD8+ T cells sorted from blood. The clonotype comes from a woman in her twenties or thirties in good health. V is TRBV27 and J is TRBJ2-1; D may match TRBD1 or TRBD2 (5 bases each). CDR3 nucleotides: TGTGCCAGCCTCCAGGGACGAGAGCAGTTCTTC. This gives the protein CASLQGREQFF.